This entry is about one T cell receptor (beta chain). Germline V gene data show CDR1 as SGHVS and CDR2 as FQNEAQ. Germline trimming cut 5 bases from V and 6 bases from J; bases unmatched to any gene: 13. This CDR3 contains 16 residues. Original handling: By means of reference gene primer amplification, nucleated cell counts were estimated. Sequencing used immunoSEQ multiplex PCR; TCRdb keeps in-frame clones, though not all of them. D and trimming come from the DNA, and the V and J calls and clone size come from that table. The top ten hold approximately 1.2% of the sample, which has some 400,000 clones, 80% to 90% seen once. Enrolled through a virtual design, the participants were between roughly 18 and 95 years of age and came from 24 US areas. Participants' own reports of clinical history determined their cohort assignment. Two negative PCRs, clearance, or symptom resolution had been documented for recovered Cohort 3 donors.

The sample originates from a study of blood T cell repertoires in COVID-19. The chain carries TRBV7-8 and TRBJ1-2; 9 bases are a match to TRBD1. Material for sequencing was PBMCs or T cells enriched from blood (not recorded which). The receptor was derived from a young man who had recovered from COVID-19. DNA of the CDR3: TGTGCCAGCAGCCCGAAAAGACAGGGGGTTAGTAATGGCTACACCTTC. As protein: CASSPKRQGVSNGYTF.